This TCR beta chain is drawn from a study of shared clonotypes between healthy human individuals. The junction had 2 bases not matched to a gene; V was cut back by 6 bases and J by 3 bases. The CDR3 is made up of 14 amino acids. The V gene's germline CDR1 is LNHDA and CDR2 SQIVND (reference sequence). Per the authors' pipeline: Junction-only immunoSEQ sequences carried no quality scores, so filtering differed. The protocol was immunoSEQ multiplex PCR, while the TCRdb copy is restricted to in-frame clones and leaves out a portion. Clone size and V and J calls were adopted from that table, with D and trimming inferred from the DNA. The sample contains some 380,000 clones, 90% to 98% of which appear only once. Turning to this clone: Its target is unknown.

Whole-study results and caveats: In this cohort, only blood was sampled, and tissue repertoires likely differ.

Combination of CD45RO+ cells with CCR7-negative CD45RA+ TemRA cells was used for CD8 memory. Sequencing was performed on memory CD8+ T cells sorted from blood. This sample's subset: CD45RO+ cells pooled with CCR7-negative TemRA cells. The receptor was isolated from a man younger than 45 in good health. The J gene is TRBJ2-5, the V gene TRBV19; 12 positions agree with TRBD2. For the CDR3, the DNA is TGTGCCAGTAGGACTAGCGGGAGCAAAGAGACCCAGTACTTC. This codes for CASRTSGSKETQYF.